This T cell receptor beta chain emerged from a study of CD8 T cells in ankylosing spondylitis. Broader study findings: In synovial fluid and blood from reactive arthritis, some motif variants were previously reported.

Germline CDR1 reads DFQATT; CDR2 reads SNEGSKA (reference sequence). This CDR3 spans 14 amino acids. V lost 1 base, J lost 5 bases, and 9 bases lay in between. Library preparation for TCR beta used quantitative 5'-RACE with molecular barcodes. TCRdb re-analysed the 5' RACE reads in MiXCR, keeping a single row per CDR3 protein. The table lists under 250,000 distinct CDR3 sequences, about 10% of them singletons, with roughly 6.8% in the top ten. This clonotype was counted a few times. Antigen unknown. Sequencing input: blood, either unsorted or a sorted T cell fraction (not recorded which). The chain employs TRBV20-1 and TRBJ1-6, with D unclear. This sequence was found in a male donor with ankylosing spondylitis or in good health (not recorded which). This CDR3 is CSARGQADNSPLHF. CDR3 sequence (DNA): TGCAGTGCTAGAGGTCAGGCAGATAATTCACCCCTCCACTTT.